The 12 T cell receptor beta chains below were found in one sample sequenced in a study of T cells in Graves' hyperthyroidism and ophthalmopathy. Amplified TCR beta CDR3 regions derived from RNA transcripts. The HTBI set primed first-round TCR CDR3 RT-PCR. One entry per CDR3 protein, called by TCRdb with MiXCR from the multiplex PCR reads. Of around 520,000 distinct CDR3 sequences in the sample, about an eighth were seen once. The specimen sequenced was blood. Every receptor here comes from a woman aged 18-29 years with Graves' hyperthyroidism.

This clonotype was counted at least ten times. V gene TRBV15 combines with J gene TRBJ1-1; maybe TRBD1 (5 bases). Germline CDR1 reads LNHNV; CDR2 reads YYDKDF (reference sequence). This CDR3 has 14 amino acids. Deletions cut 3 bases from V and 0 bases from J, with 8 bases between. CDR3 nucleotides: TGTGCCACCAGCAGTCTGACAGTGAACACTGAAGCTTTCTTT. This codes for CATSSLTVNTEAFF.

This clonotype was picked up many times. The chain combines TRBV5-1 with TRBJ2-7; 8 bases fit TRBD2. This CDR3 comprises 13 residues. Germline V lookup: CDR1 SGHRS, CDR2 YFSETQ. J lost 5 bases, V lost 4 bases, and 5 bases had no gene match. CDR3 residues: CASSPGAGDEQYV. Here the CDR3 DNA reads TGCGCCAGCAGCCCCGGAGCGGGAGACGAGCAGTACGTC.

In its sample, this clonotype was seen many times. The CDR3 bases are TGTGCCAGCAGTGAAGCCTCTCGGGCAGGGGTCTATGGCTACACCTTC. This translates into CASSEASRAGVYGYTF. The chain couples TRBV2 to TRBJ1-2, with D perhaps TRBD1 (6 bases). Trimming took 0 bases from V and 4 from J, leaving 15 bases between them. There are 16 residues in the CDR3. Germline CDR1 and CDR2: SNHLY and FYNNEI.

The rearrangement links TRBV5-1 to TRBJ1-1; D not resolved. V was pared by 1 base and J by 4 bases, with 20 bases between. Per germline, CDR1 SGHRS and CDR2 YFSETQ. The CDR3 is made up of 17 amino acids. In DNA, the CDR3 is TGCGCCAGCAGCTTGACAATTGGACCCTCCCGGGGCACTGAAGCTTTCTTT. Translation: CASSLTIGPSRGTEAFF.

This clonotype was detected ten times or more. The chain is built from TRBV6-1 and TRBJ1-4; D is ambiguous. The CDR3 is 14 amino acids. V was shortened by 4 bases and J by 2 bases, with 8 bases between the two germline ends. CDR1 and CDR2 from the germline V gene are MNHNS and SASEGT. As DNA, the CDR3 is TGTGCCAGCAGTGGAGGAGCCACTAATGAAAAACTGTTTTTT. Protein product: CASSGGATNEKLFF.

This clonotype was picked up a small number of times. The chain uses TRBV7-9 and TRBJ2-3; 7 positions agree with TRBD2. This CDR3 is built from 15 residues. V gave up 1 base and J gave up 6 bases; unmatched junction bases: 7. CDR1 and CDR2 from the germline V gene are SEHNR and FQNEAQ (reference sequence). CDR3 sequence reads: CASSLEGGSWDTQYF. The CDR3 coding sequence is TGTGCCAGCAGCTTAGAGGGCGGGAGTTGGGATACGCAGTATTTT.

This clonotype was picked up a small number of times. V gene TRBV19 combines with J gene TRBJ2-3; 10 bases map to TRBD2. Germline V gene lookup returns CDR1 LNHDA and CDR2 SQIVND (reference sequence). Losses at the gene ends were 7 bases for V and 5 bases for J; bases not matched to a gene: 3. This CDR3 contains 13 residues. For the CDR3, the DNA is TGTGCCAGTAAGCGGGGGGGGGAAGATACGCAGTATTTT. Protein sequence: CASKRGGEDTQYF.

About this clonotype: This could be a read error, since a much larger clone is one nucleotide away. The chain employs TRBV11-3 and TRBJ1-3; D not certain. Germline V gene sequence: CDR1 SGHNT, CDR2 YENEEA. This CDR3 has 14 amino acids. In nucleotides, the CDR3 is TGTGCCAGCAGCGTAGACCTCTCTGGAAACACCATATATTTT. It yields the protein CASSVDLSGNTIYF.

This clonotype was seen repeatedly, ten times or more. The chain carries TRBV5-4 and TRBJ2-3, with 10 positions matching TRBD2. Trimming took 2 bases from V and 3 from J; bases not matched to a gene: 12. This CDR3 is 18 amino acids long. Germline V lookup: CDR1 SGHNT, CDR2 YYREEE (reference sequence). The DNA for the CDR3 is TGTGCCAGCAGCTTAGGAGCTAGCGGGAGTGGTTGGACAGATACGCAGTATTTT. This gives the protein CASSLGASGSGWTDTQYF.

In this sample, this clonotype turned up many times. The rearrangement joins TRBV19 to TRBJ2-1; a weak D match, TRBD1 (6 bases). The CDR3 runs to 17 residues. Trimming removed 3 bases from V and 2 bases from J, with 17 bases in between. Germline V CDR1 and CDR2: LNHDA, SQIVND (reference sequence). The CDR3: CASSIQGRVFPYNEQFF. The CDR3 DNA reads TGTGCCAGTAGTATCCAGGGGCGCGTCTTCCCCTACAATGAGCAGTTCTTC.

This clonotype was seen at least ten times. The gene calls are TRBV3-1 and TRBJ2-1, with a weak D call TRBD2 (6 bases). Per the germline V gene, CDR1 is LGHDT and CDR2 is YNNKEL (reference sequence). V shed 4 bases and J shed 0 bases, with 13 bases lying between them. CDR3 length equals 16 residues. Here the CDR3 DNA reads TGTGCCAGCAGCCGCTTTAGCGGAGGCTCCTACAATGAGCAGTTCTTC. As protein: CASSRFSGGSYNEQFF.

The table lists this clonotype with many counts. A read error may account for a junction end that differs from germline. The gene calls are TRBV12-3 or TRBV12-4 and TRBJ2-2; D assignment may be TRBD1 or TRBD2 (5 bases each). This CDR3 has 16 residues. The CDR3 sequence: CASRLGAGIATGELFF. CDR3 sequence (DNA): TGTGCCAGCAGGTTAGGGGCCGGGATAGCAACCGGGGAGCTGTTTTTT.